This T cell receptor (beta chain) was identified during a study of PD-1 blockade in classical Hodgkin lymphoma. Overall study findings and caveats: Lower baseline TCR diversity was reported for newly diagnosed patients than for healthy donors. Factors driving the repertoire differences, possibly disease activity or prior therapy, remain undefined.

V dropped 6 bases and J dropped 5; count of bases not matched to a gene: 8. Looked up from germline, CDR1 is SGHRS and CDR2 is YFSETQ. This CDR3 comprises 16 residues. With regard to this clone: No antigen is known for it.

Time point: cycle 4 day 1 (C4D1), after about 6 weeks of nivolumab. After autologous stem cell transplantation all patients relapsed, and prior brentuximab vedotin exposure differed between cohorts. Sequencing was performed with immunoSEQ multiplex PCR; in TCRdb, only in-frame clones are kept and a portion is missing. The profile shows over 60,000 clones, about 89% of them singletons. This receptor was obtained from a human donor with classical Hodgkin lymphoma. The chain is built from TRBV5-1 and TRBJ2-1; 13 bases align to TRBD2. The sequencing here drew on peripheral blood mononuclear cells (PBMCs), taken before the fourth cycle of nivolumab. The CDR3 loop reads CASTKPGLAGNNEQFF. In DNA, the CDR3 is TGCGCCAGCACGAAACCGGGACTAGCGGGGAACAATGAGCAGTTCTTC. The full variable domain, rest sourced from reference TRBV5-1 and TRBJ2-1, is KAGVTQTPRYLIKTRGQQVTLSCSPISGHRSVSWYQQTPGQGLQFLFEYFSETQRNKGNFPGRFSGRQFSNSRSEMNVSTLELGDSALYLCASTKPGLAGNNEQFFGPGTRLTVL.